This T cell receptor beta chain originates from a study of blood T cells in healthy people across ages (dated by TCRdb to 2014 to 2015). Notes on the research overall: In model experiments, roughly one uniquely barcoded TCR beta cDNA molecule per two T cells was captured by template switching. To track age-related changes in TCR beta repertoire diversity, the study relied on deep sequencing normalized with unique cDNA molecular identifiers. To avoid experimental bias, donors of different ages were spread randomly across the sequencing lanes. The study analyzed two additional independent replicas of 1 million unique cDNA reads from the same blood draw for two donors, one aged 18 to 30 and one aged 80 or older. Donors were grouped into four age groups: young (average roughly 15 years), middle-aged (around 39), aged (around 66) and long-lived (about 82).

The germline V gene encodes CDR1 SEHNR and CDR2 FQNEAQ (reference sequence). Relative to germline, V is missing 5 bases and J is missing 6 bases, with 11 bases of the junction outside any gene match. There are 16 amino acids in the CDR3, from cysteine to phenylalanine inclusive. Of all the DNA, just the CDR3 is kept, 48 bases in frame from base 1. Library creation used 5' RACE. TCRdb lists the instrument as Illumina HiSeq 2500. A second PCR of about 6 to 11 cycles was performed with a sample-barcoded 5' primer and a J-beta primer mix. Each TCR beta cDNA molecule received a unique molecular identifier from a template-switch 5' adaptor carrying 12 random nucleotides. At least 2.5 million CDR3-containing paired-end reads were obtained from each sample. First-strand cDNA was synthesized from all RNA with the Mint cDNA synthesis kit, primed by a TRBC-specific oligonucleotide. Following uracil-DNA glycosylase treatment, a first 18-cycle PCR with universal primers M1SS and BC2_uni_R was performed on all cDNA. The study's own analysis went as follows. Normalization of each sample was performed by random selection of 1 million high-quality reads, each carrying a distinct molecular identifier. Instead of being binned into consensus sequences, reads that shared molecular identifiers were thrown out. MiTCR, run with a Q25 quality threshold and the strictest error-elimination algorithm, handled CDR3 identification, clonotype clustering and error correction. A nonparametric unseen species model with Euler transformation was used to estimate a lower bound on total TCR beta diversity. The public reads were reanalyzed by TCRdb: fastp trimming at Q25, MiXCR alignment, in-frame beta chains only. Here each entry gathers all rows of one CDR3 protein and keeps the most common genes and DNA. Clone size and V and J calls follow TCRdb, not the original study. The sample profile shows 700,000 or so distinct CDR3 sequences; 40% to 45% of them were found once. 30% of the sample goes to the ten largest clones.

The donors were some 36 Caucasian individuals from Russia, aged roughly 6 to 100 years, who were systemically healthy. Roughly 10 milliliters of peripheral blood were collected from each donor into EDTA-treated Vacutainer tubes. Ficoll-Paque density-gradient centrifugation was used to isolate PBMCs, with at least 7 million per sample. Total RNA, at least 6 micrograms per sample, was extracted from PBMCs with Trizol reagent. For every donor, an aliquot of PBMCs went through flow cytometry to measure the percentages of naive CD45RAhigh/CD27high T cells. Overall results and qualifications from the work: As age increased, observed TCR beta diversity per million T cells dropped in a roughly linear way, and a significant reduction was already evident by age 40. Total diversity estimates from one million sequenced T cells were considered lower bounds and underestimates. Observed TCR beta diversity correlated strongly with the percentage of naive T cells measured by flow cytometry. Donor CMV infection status was unknown, potentially confounding age-related changes in expanded clonotypes. The long-lived group showed more naive CD4+ T cells, fewer expanded clones and increased TCR diversity than the aged group, suggesting age selection. Because profiling used bulk unsorted PBMCs, naive and antigen-experienced compartments could not be compared conclusively.

A remark on this clonotype: It lacks a known antigen. No base qualities exist here, and no much larger clone lies one base off it.

The TCR was taken from an older man in good health. Sequenced material: blood. The rearranged chain carries TRBV7-9 and TRBJ2-7; 12 central nucleotides agree with TRBD1. CDR3 sequence: CASSPQLGTGGSEQYF. The bases read TGTGCCAGCAGCCCGCAACTGGGGACAGGGGGCTCCGAGCAGTACTTC.